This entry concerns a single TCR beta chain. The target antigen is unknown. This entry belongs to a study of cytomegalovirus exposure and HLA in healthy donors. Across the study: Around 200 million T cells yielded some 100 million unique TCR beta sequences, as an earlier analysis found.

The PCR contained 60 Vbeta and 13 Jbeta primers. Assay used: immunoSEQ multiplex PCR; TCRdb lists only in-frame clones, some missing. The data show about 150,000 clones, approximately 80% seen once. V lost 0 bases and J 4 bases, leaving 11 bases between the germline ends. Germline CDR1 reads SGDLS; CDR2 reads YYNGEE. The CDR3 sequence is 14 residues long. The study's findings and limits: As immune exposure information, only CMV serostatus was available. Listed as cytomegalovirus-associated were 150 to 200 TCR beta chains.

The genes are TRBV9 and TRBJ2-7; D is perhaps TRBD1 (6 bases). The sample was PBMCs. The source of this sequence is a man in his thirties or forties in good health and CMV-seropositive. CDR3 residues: CASSVATTGYEQYF. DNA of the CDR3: TGTGCCAGCAGCGTAGCTACGACAGGATACGAGCAGTACTTC.